The 25 T cell receptor beta chains below were found in one sample sequenced in a study of CD4 T cells in relation to SARS-CoV-2 and coronaviruses. Generated by immunoSEQ multiplex PCR, the TCRdb table keeps only in-frame clones and is missing some. Of 32,000 or so clones in the sample, 76% were seen once. Before the COVID-19 pandemic, during about 2011-2019, CD4+ T cells were taken from unexposed donors. The cells were cultured for about ten days before CD4+ T cells were isolated. These receptors are not linked to any known antigen. The sample was CD4+ T cells from PBMCs, cultured in vitro. These TCRs come from a human donor in good health.

Relative to its sample, this clone is hyperexpanded (1% or more). This chain connects TRBV7-8 to TRBJ1-1; possible D gene TRBD1, 5 bases. Germline V lookup: CDR1 SGHVS, CDR2 FQNEAQ. CDR3 length: 14 amino acids. The V end lost 6 bases, the J end lost 4 bases, and 15 bases lay between the germline ends. CDR3 nucleotides: TGTGCCAGCAGTCACCGGGAAGGGACCACTGAAGCTTTCTTT. Residues: CASSHREGTTEAFF.

The chain has TRBV29-1 and TRBJ2-3; D is uncertain. Germline loops: CDR1 SQVTM, CDR2 ANQGSEA. This CDR3 is built from 12 residues. V lost 4 bases and J 3 bases, leaving 8 bases between the germline ends. The CDR3 DNA is TGCAGCGTTGTACGAGAAACAGATACGCAGTATTTT. Encoded protein: CSVVRETDTQYF.

V and J are TRBV7-9 and TRBJ2-5; D gene uncertain. V dropped 5 bases and J dropped 2 bases, with 12 bases sitting between them. CDR1 is SEHNR and CDR2 is FQNEAQ in the germline V gene (reference sequence). The CDR3 extends over 14 amino acids. CDR3 in DNA: TGTGCCAGCAGCCCCCGTTTAGGTCAAGAGACCCAGTACTTC. It specifies CASSPRLGQETQYF.

This rearrangement joins TRBV2 to TRBJ1-1; 9 bases agree with TRBD1. CDR1 and CDR2 (germline): SNHLY, FYNNEI. The ends lost 8 bases at V and 5 bases at J; junction bases unmatched: 9. This CDR3 is built from 14 residues. The CDR3 region has the DNA TGTGCCAGCCTCGAGGGACAGGGCCGGACTGAAGCTTTCTTT. Protein: CASLEGQGRTEAFF. Using reference TRBV2 and TRBJ1-1 for the parts outside the CDR3, the full variable domain is EPEVTQTPSHQVTQMGQEVILRCVPISNHLYFYWYRQILGQKVEFLVSFYNNEISEKSEIFDDQFSVERPDGSNFTLKIRSTKLEDSAMYFCASLEGQGRTEAFFGQGTRLTVV.

The chain carries TRBV3-1 (or the pseudogene TRBV3-2) and TRBJ1-1; D unclear. From germline, CDR1 is LGHDT and CDR2 YNNKEL (reference sequence). The ends were cut back, 0 bases at V and 7 bases at J, with 12 bases in the middle. The CDR3 length is 14 residues. CDR3 nucleotides: TGTGCCAGCAGCCAAGACGACCAGACCGTTGAAGCTTTCTTT. It is translated as CASSQDDQTVEAFF.

This chain links TRBV4-1 with TRBJ1-2; 10 bases agree with TRBD1. The ends lost 4 bases at V and 0 bases at J; junction bases unmatched: 5. CDR1 and CDR2 (germline): MGHRA, YSYEKL. This CDR3 has 16 amino acids. CDR3: CASSPGTGEANYGYTF. CDR3 nucleotides: TGCGCCAGCAGCCCCGGGACAGGGGAAGCTAACTATGGCTACACCTTC.

CDR3 protein: CASSFSGDNSPLHF. Here the CDR3 DNA reads TGTGCCAGCAGCTTCTCAGGGGATAATTCACCCCTCCACTTT. The chain joins TRBV11-2 to TRBJ1-6; tentative D call: TRBD1 (6 bases). The germline V gene has CDR1 SGHAT and CDR2 FQNNGV. Trimming pared 3 bases from V and 5 bases from J, leaving 8 bases between. The CDR3 consists of 14 residues.

The chain combines TRBV7-2 with TRBJ1-5; tentative D call: TRBD1 (6 bases). Germline V lookup: CDR1 SGHTA, CDR2 FQGNSA. The CDR3 is 16 amino acids. Trimming removed 2 bases from V and 5 bases from J, with 16 bases in between. In DNA, the CDR3 is TGTGCCAGCAGCTTAATGGGGGGACACCCCGATCAGCCCCAGCATTTT. This gives the protein CASSLMGGHPDQPQHF.

This clone was seen once. The V and J genes are TRBV2 and TRBJ2-4; D is perhaps TRBD2 (6 bases). The CDR3 loop spans 14 amino acids. Trimming removed 3 bases at V and 9 bases at J, with 15 bases between. Per germline, CDR1 SNHLY and CDR2 FYNNEI. Written as DNA, the CDR3 is TGTGCCAGCAGTGAGCGGGGAGGCGTGGGCATTCAGTACTTC. This gives the protein CASSERGGVGIQYF. The full variable domain, its missing parts supplied by reference TRBV2 and TRBJ2-4, is EPEVTQTPSHQVTQMGQEVILRCVPISNHLYFYWYRQILGQKVEFLVSFYNNEISEKSEIFDDQFSVERPDGSNFTLKIRSTKLEDSAMYFCASSERGGVGIQYFGAGTRLSVL.

This clone was detected only a few times. This sequence joins TRBV18 and TRBJ1-1; 7 nucleotides agree with TRBD1. This CDR3 region has 15 residues. V lost 6 bases, J lost 4 bases, and 11 bases stayed unmatched. Germline V gene data show CDR1 as KGHSH and CDR2 as LQKENI. The CDR3 region has the DNA TGTGCCAGCTCTCGTAAAACAGGGGAGGTCACTGAAGCTTTCTTT. Amino acids: CASSRKTGEVTEAFF. Based on the CDR3 plus reference TRBV18 and TRBJ1-1, the full variable domain is NAGVMQNPRHLVRRRGQEARLRCSPMKGHSHVYWYRQLPEEGLKFMVYLQKENIIDESGMPKERFSAEFPKEGPSILRIQQVVRGDSAAYFCASSRKTGEVTEAFFGQGTRLTVV.

The chain recombines TRBV3-1 (or the pseudogene TRBV3-2) with TRBJ2-3; D gene uncertain. V lost 0 bases and J lost 4, with 5 bases in between. The CDR3 is made up of 13 amino acids. CDR1 is LGHDT, CDR2 YNNKEL, per germline (reference sequence). CDR3 nucleotide sequence: TGTGCCAGCAGCCAAGATAACCCAGATACGCAGTATTTT. Protein product: CASSQDNPDTQYF.

The chain couples TRBV2 to TRBJ1-3; D is undetermined. The V gene lost 9 bases and the J gene lost 2 bases, with 14 bases spanning the gap. The CDR3 has 14 amino acids. Per the germline V gene, CDR1 is SNHLY and CDR2 is FYNNEI. This CDR3 is CASDETGAGNTIYF. CDR3 DNA sequence: TGTGCCAGTGATGAGACGGGAGCTGGAAACACCATATATTTT.

J is TRBJ1-2 and V is TRBV6-2 or TRBV6-3; 11 positions match TRBD1. V lost 0 bases and J lost 8; bases outside the gene matches: 5. This CDR3 is built from 15 residues. The V gene's germline CDR1 is MNHEY and CDR2 SVGEGT. The CDR3, as DNA: TGTGCCAGCAGTTACTCGGGACAGGGGGTTGGCGGCTACACCTTC. Protein sequence: CASSYSGQGVGGYTF.

The chain employs TRBV5-1 and TRBJ2-7; the D gene is possibly TRBD1 (6 bases). V was shortened by 4 bases and J by 0 bases, with 11 bases between the two germline ends. CDR3 length: 14 amino acids. CDR1 is SGHRS, CDR2 YFSETQ, per germline. The CDR3 nucleotides read TGCGCCAGCAGCCGTGACAGGCTCTCCTACGAGCAGTACTTC. The encoded protein is CASSRDRLSYEQYF.

J is TRBJ1-5 and V is TRBV19; tentatively, D is TRBD1 (6 bases). Germline CDR1 and CDR2: LNHDA and SQIVND (reference sequence). The V end lost 7 bases, the J end lost 3 bases, and 22 bases lay between the germline ends. The length of the CDR3 is 17 residues. The CDR3 sequence is CASKGRGRGRNNQPQHF. The CDR3 DNA is TGTGCCAGTAAGGGCAGAGGGCGGGGGCGGAACAATCAGCCCCAGCATTTT.

The chain is built from TRBV4-1 and TRBJ2-2; 10 nucleotides match TRBD2. Per germline, CDR1 MGHRA and CDR2 YSYEKL. CDR3 length equals 16 residues. Trimming cost V 1 base and J 7 bases; bases outside gene matches: 6. The CDR3: CASSQASGSLDGELFF. For the CDR3, the DNA is TGCGCCAGCAGCCAAGCTAGCGGGAGTTTGGACGGGGAGCTGTTTTTT.

This clone came up a few times. The genes are TRBV11-2 and TRBJ2-6; D remains unclear. Germline loops: CDR1 SGHAT, CDR2 FQNNGV. This CDR3 comprises 16 residues. Trimming left V 5 bases short and J 0 bases short, with 11 bases between. This CDR3 reads CASSPFLNSGANVLTF. For the CDR3, the DNA is TGTGCCAGCAGCCCTTTTTTAAACTCTGGGGCCAACGTCCTGACTTTC.

This clone was seen only once. The genes are TRBV7-2 and TRBJ2-5; D assignment may be TRBD1 or TRBD2 (5 bases each). CDR3 length equals 15 residues. The V end lost 2 bases, the J end lost 5 bases, and 15 bases lay between the germline ends. Germline CDR1 is SGHTA and CDR2 is FQGNSA. Here the CDR3 DNA reads TGTGCCAGCAGCTTAACCCGGGACGGCTATGAGACCCAGTACTTC. Translated: CASSLTRDGYETQYF.

This chain uses TRBV18 with TRBJ1-2; D may be TRBD1 (5 bases). The V gene's germline CDR1 is KGHSH and CDR2 LQKENI. Trimming pared 4 bases from V and 2 bases from J, leaving 8 bases between. This CDR3 has 13 residues. CDR3 DNA sequence: TGTGCCAGCTCACATGACAGCAACTATGGCTACACCTTC. Translated, it gives CASSHDSNYGYTF.

The chain's CDR3 is CASSYGQGNEQFF. The CDR3 DNA sequence: TGCGCCAGCAGCTACGGACAGGGGAATGAGCAGTTCTTC. J is TRBJ2-1 and V is TRBV5-1, with TRBD1 matching 9 bases. V gave up 3 bases and J gave up 7 bases; unmatched junction bases: 2. Germline loops: CDR1 SGHRS, CDR2 YFSETQ. The CDR3 covers 13 residues.

The chain uses TRBV5-6 and TRBJ2-3; 9 bases map to TRBD1. Germline lookup yields CDR1 SGHDT and CDR2 YYEEEE. This CDR3 has 16 residues. With 4 bases clipped from V and 3 bases from J, the junction kept 9 bases outside the gene matches. The CDR3 spells CASSRTGTGRTDTQYF. The CDR3 DNA is TGTGCCAGCAGCCGAACCGGGACAGGGAGAACAGATACGCAGTATTTT.

The rearrangement links TRBV5-1 to TRBJ2-5; the D call may be TRBD1 or TRBD2 (6 bases each). The V gene's germline CDR1 is SGHRS and CDR2 YFSETQ. CDR3 size: 13 residues. V gave up 6 bases and J gave up 3 bases, with 12 bases separating them. DNA for the CDR3: TGCGCCAGCACTCGGGGGCGGGAAGAGACCCAGTACTTC. Its translation is CASTRGREETQYF.

The chain uses TRBV5-5 and TRBJ1-3; no firm D call. The CDR3 loop spans 16 amino acids. CDR1 SGHKS and CDR2 YYEKEE come from the germline V gene (reference sequence). Trimming stripped 0 bases from V and 0 bases from J, with 10 bases between. CDR3 coding DNA: TGTGCCAGCAGCTTGGCCACCGGGGTCTCTGGAAACACCATATATTTT. It encodes CASSLATGVSGNTIYF. The full variable domain, rest sourced from reference TRBV5-5 and TRBJ1-3, is DAGVTQSPTHLIKTRGQQVTLRCSPISGHKSVSWYQQVLGQGPQFIFQYYEKEERGRGNFPDRFSARQFPNYSSELNVNALLLGDSALYLCASSLATGVSGNTIYFGEGSWLTVV.

The rearrangement links TRBV7-2 to TRBJ1-5; D is unresolved. V lost 5 bases to trimming and J lost 0 bases, with 8 bases between them. The CDR3 contains 14 residues. The germline gives CDR1 SGHTA, CDR2 FQGNSA. CDR3 protein: CASSLTHSNQPQHF. As DNA, the CDR3 is TGTGCCAGCAGCCTTACACATAGCAATCAGCCCCAGCATTTT.

This chain links TRBV2 with TRBJ2-5, with 7 bases aligning to TRBD2. The germline V gene encodes CDR1 SNHLY and CDR2 FYNNEI. The CDR3 contains 14 residues. V dropped 6 bases and J dropped 7; count of bases not matched to a gene: 11. CDR3 loop: CASRAGGGTRTQYF. The CDR3 DNA is TGTGCCAGCAGGGCTGGGGGGGGTACAAGGACCCAGTACTTC.